This section outlines one T cell receptor beta chain sequence together with its context. Trimming shortened V by 6 bases and J by 4 bases, and 13 bases separated the two germline ends. The CDR3 contains 12 residues. The germline V gene has CDR1 DFQATT and CDR2 SNEGSKA (reference sequence). TCRdb processed the RT-PCR reads anew with MiXCR; each CDR3 protein has one entry. The profile shows some 850,000 distinct CDR3 sequences, around a sixth of them singletons. These data are taken from a study of response to subunit inactivated influenza vaccine. This clonotype was obtained from a man in his forties or fifties who received an inactivated influenza vaccine. This specimen was PBMCs from blood, taken 5 days after vaccination. The chain employs TRBV20-1 and TRBJ2-7; the D gene is possibly TRBD1 (6 bases). CDR3 sequence (DNA): TGCAGTGCGTGCCCGACAGGTTACGAGCAGTACTTC. Translating gives CSACPTGYEQYF.